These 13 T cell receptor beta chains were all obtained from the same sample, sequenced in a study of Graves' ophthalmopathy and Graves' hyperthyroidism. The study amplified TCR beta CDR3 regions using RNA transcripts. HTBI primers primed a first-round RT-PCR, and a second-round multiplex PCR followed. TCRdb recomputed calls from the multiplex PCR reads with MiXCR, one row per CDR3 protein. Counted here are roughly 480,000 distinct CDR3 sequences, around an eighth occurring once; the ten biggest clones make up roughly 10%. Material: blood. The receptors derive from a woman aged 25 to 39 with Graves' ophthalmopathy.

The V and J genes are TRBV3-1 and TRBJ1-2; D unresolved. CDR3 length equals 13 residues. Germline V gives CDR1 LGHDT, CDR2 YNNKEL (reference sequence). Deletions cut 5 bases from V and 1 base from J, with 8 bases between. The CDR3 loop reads CASSFSLNYGYTF. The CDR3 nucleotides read TGTGCCAGCAGCTTCAGCCTTAACTATGGCTACACCTTC. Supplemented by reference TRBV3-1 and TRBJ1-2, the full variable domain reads DTAVSQTPKYLVTQMGNDKSIKCEQNLGHDTMYWYKQDSKKFLKIMFSYNNKELIINETVPNRFSPKSPDKAHLNLHINSLELGDSAVYFCASSFSLNYGYTFGSGTRLTVV.

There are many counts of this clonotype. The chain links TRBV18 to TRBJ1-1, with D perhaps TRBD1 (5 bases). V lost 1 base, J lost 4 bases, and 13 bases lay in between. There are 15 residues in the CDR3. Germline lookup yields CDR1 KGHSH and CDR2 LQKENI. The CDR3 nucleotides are TGTGCCAGCTCACCACTGGGGACTGTCGGCACTGAAGCTTTCTTT. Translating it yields CASSPLGTVGTEAFF.

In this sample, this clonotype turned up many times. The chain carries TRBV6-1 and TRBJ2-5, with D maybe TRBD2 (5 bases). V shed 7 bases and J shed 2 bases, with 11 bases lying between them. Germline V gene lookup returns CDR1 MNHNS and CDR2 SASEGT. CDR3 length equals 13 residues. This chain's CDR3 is CASTLGVQETQYF. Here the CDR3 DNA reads TGTGCCAGCACCCTGGGAGTGCAAGAGACCCAGTACTTC.

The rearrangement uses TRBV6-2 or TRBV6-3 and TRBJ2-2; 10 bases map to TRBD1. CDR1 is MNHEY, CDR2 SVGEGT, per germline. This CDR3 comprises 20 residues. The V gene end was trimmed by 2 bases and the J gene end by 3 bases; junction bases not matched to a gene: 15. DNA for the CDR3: TGTGCCAGCAGTTACGCACCCCCAGGGACAGGGGATTGGTACACCGGGGAGCTGTTTTTT. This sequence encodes CASSYAPPGTGDWYTGELFF.

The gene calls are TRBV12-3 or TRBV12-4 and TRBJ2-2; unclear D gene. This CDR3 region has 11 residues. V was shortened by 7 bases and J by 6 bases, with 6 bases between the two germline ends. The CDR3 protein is CASTPAGELFF. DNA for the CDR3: TGTGCCAGCACCCCCGCCGGGGAGCTGTTTTTT.

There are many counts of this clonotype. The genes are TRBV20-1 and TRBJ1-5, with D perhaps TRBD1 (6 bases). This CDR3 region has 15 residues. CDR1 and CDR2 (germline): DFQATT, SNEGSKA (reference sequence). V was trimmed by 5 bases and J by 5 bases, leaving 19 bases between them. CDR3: CSAFPGQRDDQPQHF. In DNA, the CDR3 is TGCAGTGCTTTCCCCGGACAGAGAGACGATCAGCCCCAGCATTTT.

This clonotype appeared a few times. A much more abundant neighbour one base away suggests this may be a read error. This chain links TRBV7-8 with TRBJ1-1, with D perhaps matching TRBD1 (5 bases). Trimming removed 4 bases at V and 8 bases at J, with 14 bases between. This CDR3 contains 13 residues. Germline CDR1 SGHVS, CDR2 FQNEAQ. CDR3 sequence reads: CASSSARDGEAFF. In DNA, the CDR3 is TGTGCCAGCAGCTCAGCCCGGGACGGCGAAGCTTTCTTT.

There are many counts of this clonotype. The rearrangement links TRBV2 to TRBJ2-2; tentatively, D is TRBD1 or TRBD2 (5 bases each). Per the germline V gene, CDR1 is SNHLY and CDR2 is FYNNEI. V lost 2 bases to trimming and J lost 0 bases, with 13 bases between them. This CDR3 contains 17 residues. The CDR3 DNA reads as TGTGCCAGCAGTGAATCGCCAGGGACGGCGAACACCGGGGAGCTGTTTTTT. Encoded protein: CASSESPGTANTGELFF.

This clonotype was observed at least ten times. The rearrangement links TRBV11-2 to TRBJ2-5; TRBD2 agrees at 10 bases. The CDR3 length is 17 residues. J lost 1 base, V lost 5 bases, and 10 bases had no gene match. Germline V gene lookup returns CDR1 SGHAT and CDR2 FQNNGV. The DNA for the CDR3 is TGTGCCAGCAGCCCGAGGGGTAGCGGGGGGTCCCAAGAGACCCAGTACTTC. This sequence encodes CASSPRGSGGSQETQYF.

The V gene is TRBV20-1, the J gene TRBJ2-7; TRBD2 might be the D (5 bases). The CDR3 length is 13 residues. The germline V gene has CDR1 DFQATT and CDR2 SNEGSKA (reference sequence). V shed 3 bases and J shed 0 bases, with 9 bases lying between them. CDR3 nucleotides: TGCAGTGCTAGGTTGAGCGGCTCCTACGAGCAGTACTTC. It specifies CSARLSGSYEQYF.

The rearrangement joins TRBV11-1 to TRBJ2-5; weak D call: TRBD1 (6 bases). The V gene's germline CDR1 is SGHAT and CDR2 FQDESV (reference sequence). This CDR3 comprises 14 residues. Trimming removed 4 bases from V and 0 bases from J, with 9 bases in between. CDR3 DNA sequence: TGTGCCAGCAGCTCCGGGACACACCAAGAGACCCAGTACTTC. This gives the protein CASSSGTHQETQYF.

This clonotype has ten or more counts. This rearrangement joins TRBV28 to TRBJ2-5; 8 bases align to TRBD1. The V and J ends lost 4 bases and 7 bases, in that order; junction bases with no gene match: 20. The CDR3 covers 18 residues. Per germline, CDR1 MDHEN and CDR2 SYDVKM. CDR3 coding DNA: TGTGCCAGCAGTTCAAGGCGTCAGGGGGCCACGAAGATCAGGACCCAGTACTTC. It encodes CASSSRRQGATKIRTQYF.

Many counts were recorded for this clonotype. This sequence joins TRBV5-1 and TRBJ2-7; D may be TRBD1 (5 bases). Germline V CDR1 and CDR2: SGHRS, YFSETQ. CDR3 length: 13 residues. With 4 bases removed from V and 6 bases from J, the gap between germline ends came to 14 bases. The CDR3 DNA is TGCGCCAGCAGCGATTACAGGAGCGTCGAGCAGTACTTC. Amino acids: CASSDYRSVEQYF.